The 29 T cell receptor beta chains below all came from one sample that was sequenced in a study of T cells in localized non-small cell lung cancer. Sequencing was performed with immunoSEQ multiplex PCR; in TCRdb, only in-frame clones are kept and a portion is missing. Of more than 20,000 clones in the sample, 88% are singletons; the top ten hold 5.5% to 7.5%. Source: PBMCs, taken before any cancer treatment. The source of these receptors is a man aged 40-75 years with stage II lung adenocarcinoma.

About this clone: The limits of the CDR3 on the DNA are not certain, so only TCRdb's listed CDR3 is given. The V gene is TRBV21-1, the J gene TRBJ2-7; TRBD2, the D gene given by the table, was not confirmed from the DNA. TRBV21-1 is given as a pseudogene. The CDR3 spans 14 amino acids, including both terminal residues. The CDR3 loop is CASNQTSGYGCQYF.

CDR3 protein: CASSYRGENTEAFF. CDR3 DNA sequence: TGTGCCAGCAGTTACAGGGGAGAGAACACTGAAGCTTTCTTT. The chain carries TRBV27 and TRBJ1-1; 7 bases align to TRBD1. Germline loops: CDR1 MNHEY, CDR2 SMNVEV (reference sequence). After removal of 4 bases from V and 1 base from J, the junction contained 3 bases not matched to a gene. The CDR3 has 14 residues.

The chain links TRBV5-1 to TRBJ2-3, with 10 bases aligning to TRBD2. In germline, CDR1 is SGHRS, CDR2 YFSETQ. V lost 7 bases to trimming and J lost 0 bases; unmatched junction nucleotides: 8. The CDR3 sequence is 16 residues long. Here the CDR3 reads CASLRSGGASTDTQYF. The DNA of the CDR3 is TGCGCCAGCCTGAGAAGCGGGGGGGCGAGCACAGATACGCAGTATTTT.

The chain combines TRBV7-8 with TRBJ2-2; 11 bases line up with TRBD2. Germline-derived CDR1 and CDR2 are SGHVS and FQNEAQ. This CDR3 spans 16 amino acids. Trimming at V came to 5 bases and at J to 5 bases, leaving 7 bases not matched to a gene. The CDR3 DNA reads as TGTGCCAGCAGCCTAGGTACTAGCGGGAGTACCGGGGAGCTGTTTTTT. This gives the protein CASSLGTSGSTGELFF.

The chain is built from TRBV19 and TRBJ1-4; 9 bases fit TRBD1. Per the germline V gene, CDR1 is LNHDA and CDR2 is SQIVND (reference sequence). With 8 bases clipped from V and 15 bases from J, the junction kept 19 bases outside the gene matches. This CDR3 spans 15 amino acids. The CDR3 loop reads CASSDRGQLMEKVFF. CDR3 DNA sequence: TGTGCCAGTTCGGACAGGGGCCAACTAATGGAAAAGGTGTTTTTT.

The chain employs TRBV6-1 and TRBJ1-1, with D possibly TRBD1 on 6 matching bases. Trimming took off 5 bases at V and 5 bases at J, with 9 bases between the two ends. This CDR3 has 12 residues. CDR1 and CDR2 from the germline V gene are MNHNS and SASEGT. Written as DNA, the CDR3 is TGTGCCAGCAGTACAGGGCGAACTGAAGCTTTCTTT. This sequence encodes CASSTGRTEAFF.

CDR3 DNA sequence: TGTGCCAGCAGTGGACAGGGACACTATAGCAATCAGCCCCAGCATTTT. It encodes CASSGQGHYSNQPQHF. V is TRBV6-6 and J is TRBJ1-5, with 8 bases that match TRBD1. The CDR3 runs 16 residues. The V and J ends lost 5 bases and 0 bases, in that order; junction bases with no gene match: 6. Germline V CDR1 and CDR2: MNHNY, SVGAGI (reference sequence).

In DNA form, the CDR3 reads TGTGCCAGCAGTGCGCTGGGACAGGGGGCGACCGAGCAGTACTTC. Encoded protein: CASSALGQGATEQYF. J is TRBJ2-7 and V is TRBV25-1; 12 bases line up with TRBD1. Germline lookup yields CDR1 MGHDK and CDR2 SYGVNS. This CDR3 is 15 amino acids long. Trimming at V came to 4 bases and at J to 6 bases, leaving 7 bases not matched to a gene.

The table lists this clone with a count of one. The rearrangement joins TRBV4-1 to TRBJ2-1; D may match TRBD1 or TRBD2 (5 bases each). The CDR3 spans 19 residues. CDR1 is MGHRA, CDR2 YSYEKL, per germline. The ends were cut back, 2 bases at V and 0 bases at J, with 20 bases in the middle. The CDR3 spells CASSQRAIKTGTSYNEQFF. The CDR3 coding sequence is TGCGCCAGCAGCCAAAGGGCGATCAAGACTGGGACCTCCTACAATGAGCAGTTCTTC.

The chain has TRBV10-2 and TRBJ2-2, with 7 bases lining up with TRBD2. CDR3 size: 16 residues. Trimming took 3 bases from V and 1 from J; bases not matched to a gene: 5. Germline-derived CDR1 and CDR2 are WSHSY and SAAADI. CDR3 bases: TGCGCCAGCAGTGAAGCGAGCGGGAAGAACACCGGGGAGCTGTTTTTT. Translated: CASSEASGKNTGELFF.

The chain is built from TRBV7-2 and TRBJ1-3; 8 nucleotides line up with TRBD1. V shed 5 bases, J shed 0 bases, and the junction held 9 bases outside the gene matches. This CDR3 comprises 17 residues. CDR1 is SGHTA, CDR2 FQGNSA, per germline. As DNA, the CDR3 is TGTGCCAGCAGCGACCCGGGACAGGTATCCTCTGGAAACACCATATATTTT. Translation gives CASSDPGQVSSGNTIYF.

The chain links TRBV19 to TRBJ1-4; 7 positions match TRBD1. Per germline, CDR1 LNHDA and CDR2 SQIVND (reference sequence). This CDR3 has 14 amino acids. The V segment lost 10 bases and the J segment 8 bases; nucleotides outside the gene matches: 13. The CDR3 DNA reads as TGTGCCACCTTCTCTAACCAGGGGGGGGAAAAACTGTTTTTT. Amino acids: CATFSNQGGEKLFF.

There are a few counts of this clone. The J gene is TRBJ2-3, the V gene TRBV19; unclear D gene. CDR1 is LNHDA, CDR2 SQIVND, per germline (reference sequence). This CDR3 contains 15 residues. V was clipped by 5 bases and J by 0 bases, with 12 bases between them. CDR3 DNA: TGTGCCAGTAGTTACCGCCCCGGTAGCACAGATACGCAGTATTTT. The encoded protein is CASSYRPGSTDTQYF.

The rearrangement uses TRBV28 and TRBJ2-1; possible D gene TRBD1, 6 bases. CDR1 is MDHEN and CDR2 is SYDVKM in the germline V gene. V was pared by 5 bases and J by 6 bases, with 23 bases between. This CDR3 region has 17 residues. The CDR3 DNA reads as TGTGCCAGCAGTATCCTTTCCGGGACAATGAGGGGCAATGAGCAGTTCTTC. Its protein product is CASSILSGTMRGNEQFF.

The chain recombines TRBV11-2 with TRBJ1-2; D call uncertain. The CDR3 spans 11 residues. Trimming stripped 5 bases from V and 7 bases from J, with 8 bases between. Germline lookup yields CDR1 SGHAT and CDR2 FQNNGV. The CDR3 DNA is TGTGCCAGCAGCGCCGGGCCTGGCTACACCTTC. This sequence encodes CASSAGPGYTF.

This chain joins TRBV5-1 and TRBJ2-4, with TRBD1 matching over 7 bases. V lost 4 bases, J lost 5 bases, and 6 bases stayed unmatched. Per germline, CDR1 SGHRS and CDR2 YFSETQ. This CDR3 contains 14 residues. CDR3 DNA sequence: TGCGCCAGCAGCCCCGGACAGGCCCAAAACATTCAGTACTTC. Translation gives CASSPGQAQNIQYF.

The chain combines TRBV5-1 with TRBJ2-7; weak D call: TRBD1 (6 bases). Trimming took off 5 bases at V and 3 bases at J, with 18 bases between the two ends. This CDR3 comprises 15 residues. Germline-derived CDR1 and CDR2 are SGHRS and YFSETQ. CDR3 DNA: TGCGCCAGCAGTTTTACAGGGAATACTGGCTACGAGCAGTACTTC. As protein: CASSFTGNTGYEQYF.

The chain joins TRBV6-5 to TRBJ1-5; no firm D call. The CDR3 contains 14 residues. The V end was cut by 2 bases, the J end by 4 bases, with 9 bases between. The germline gives CDR1 MNHEY, CDR2 SVGAGI. This CDR3 reads CASSYAQANQPQHF. The CDR3 DNA follows: TGTGCCAGCAGTTACGCGCAGGCAAATCAGCCCCAGCATTTT.

The chain is built from TRBV12-5 and TRBJ2-1; 9 bases fit TRBD2. The CDR3 runs 15 residues. V was clipped by 5 bases and J by 2 bases; unmatched bases: 4. Germline assignment: CDR1 LGHNT and CDR2 FRNRAP. For the CDR3, the DNA is TGTGCTAGTGGTGCCGCGGGAGGGACCTACAATGAGCAGTTCTTC. Translation: CASGAAGGTYNEQFF.

This clone was seen a single time. The rearrangement links TRBV9 to TRBJ2-1; D gene ambiguous. Germline lookup yields CDR1 SGDLS and CDR2 YYNGEE. CDR3 size: 15 residues. The germline V and J ends were trimmed by 1 base and 3 bases, with 11 bases remaining between them. The CDR3 protein is CASSVTPSHYNEQFF. DNA of the CDR3: TGTGCCAGCAGCGTAACCCCCTCCCACTACAATGAGCAGTTCTTC. Together with reference TRBV9 and TRBJ2-1, the CDR3 gives the full variable domain: DSGVTQTPKHLITATGQRVTLRCSPRSGDLSVYWYQQSLDQGLQFLIQYYNGEERAKGNILERFSAQQFPDLHSELNLSSLELGDSALYFCASSVTPSHYNEQFFGPGTRLTVL.

As regards this clone: Sequence at one end of the junction differs from germline and may be a read error. This sample includes further DNA sequences coding for the same CDR3. The V call is TRBV14, the J call TRBJ2-2; perhaps TRBD1 as D (6 bases). This CDR3 has 15 residues. The germline V gene encodes CDR1 SGHDN and CDR2 FVKESK. CDR3 sequence reads: CASSSQGLGTGELFF. CDR3 nucleotides: TGTGCCAGCAGCTCACAGGGATTGGGGACCGGGGAACTGTTTTTT.

V is TRBV11-3 and J is TRBJ2-7; D is possibly TRBD1 (5 bases). V dropped 0 bases and J dropped 0 bases, with 21 bases sitting between them. In germline, CDR1 is SGHNT, CDR2 YENEEA. This CDR3 spans 19 amino acids. CDR3 protein: CASSLDGVRGHPVSYEQYF. Written as DNA, the CDR3 is TGTGCCAGCAGCTTAGATGGGGTCAGAGGACACCCCGTCTCCTACGAGCAGTACTTC.

J is TRBJ2-5 and V is TRBV28; 13 bases map to TRBD2. Germline CDR1 and CDR2: MDHEN and SYDVKM. The CDR3 consists of 16 residues. J lost 5 bases, V lost 6 bases, and 9 bases had no gene match. The CDR3 coding sequence is TGTGCCAGCAGACTACTAGCGGGGGGGCCACGGGAGACCCAGTACTTC. Translated: CASRLLAGGPRETQYF.

The rearrangement joins TRBV5-1 to TRBJ2-7; TRBD2 agrees at 9 bases. V trimming: 0 bases; J trimming: 7 bases; junction bases outside the gene matches: 11. CDR1 is SGHRS and CDR2 is YFSETQ in the germline V gene. The CDR3 totals 16 residues. In DNA form, the CDR3 reads TGCGCCAGCAGCTTGGCCGGGTTAGCGGGAGCTAGTGAGCAGTACTTC. Translation: CASSLAGLAGASEQYF.

V usage is TRBV7-9 and J usage is TRBJ2-7; 9 bases match TRBD2. Germline V gene data show CDR1 as SEHNR and CDR2 as FQNEAQ (reference sequence). The trim removed 1 base at V and 3 bases at J, leaving 1 base unmatched. This CDR3 is 14 amino acids long. Here the CDR3 DNA reads TGTGCCAGCAGCTTAGGGACTAGCGTCTACGAGCAGTACTTC. This sequence encodes CASSLGTSVYEQYF.

This chain links TRBV21-1 with TRBJ2-2; the table calls TRBD1, which could not be checked here. TRBV21-1 is designated a pseudogene. This CDR3 region has 20 residues. CDR3 protein: CASSKPLGCRDKQNTGELFF. The DNA of the CDR3 is TGTGCCAGCAGCAAACCCCTTGGGTGTAGGGACAAGCAGAACACCGGGGAGCTGTTTTTT.

The gene calls are TRBV27 and TRBJ1-2; 12 bases map to TRBD1. The length of the CDR3 is 18 residues. Germline loops: CDR1 MNHEY, CDR2 SMNVEV (reference sequence). The V segment lost 2 bases and the J segment 7 bases; nucleotides outside the gene matches: 14. The CDR3 sequence: CASSLGRGTGGPLSGYTF. In DNA, the CDR3 is TGTGCCAGCAGTTTAGGGAGGGGGACAGGGGGCCCCTTAAGTGGCTACACCTTC.

V and J are TRBV19 and TRBJ2-7; possible D gene TRBD1, 6 bases. Germline CDR1 and CDR2: LNHDA and SQIVND (reference sequence). The CDR3 runs 15 residues. The V and J ends lost 3 bases and 6 bases respectively, with 18 bases between them. This chain's CDR3 is CASSIPGTKVPEQYF. Here the CDR3 DNA reads TGTGCCAGTAGTATTCCCGGGACAAAGGTCCCCGAGCAGTACTTC.

This sequence joins TRBV11-2 and TRBJ2-3, with D perhaps being TRBD1 or TRBD2 (5 bases each). This CDR3 comprises 15 residues. The germline V gene encodes CDR1 SGHAT and CDR2 FQNNGV. V lost 1 base to trimming and J lost 3 bases, with 11 bases between them. The DNA for the CDR3 is TGTGCCAGCAGCTTAGTGGGACGCGATACAGATACGCAGTATTTT. Protein sequence: CASSLVGRDTDTQYF.